Presented here are 14 T cell receptor beta chains from one specimen sequenced in a study of regulatory and conventional T cells in RAG deficiency. Using immunoSEQ multiplex PCR, the repertoire was profiled, and TCRdb retains in-frame clones only, with some absent. The repertoire holds 29,000 or so clones, with nearly 95% as singletons. The sorted conventional CD4+ T cells were CD25-low and CD127-high, with genomic DNA sequenced. These same records also appear under a second study, on regulatory T cells. This second study notes: The PCR used 52 TRBV and 13 TRBJ primers.

The specimen was CD25- CD4+ T cells sorted from blood. These receptor sequences come from a human donor in good health.

V usage is TRBV11-3 and J usage is TRBJ1-1; D perhaps matches TRBD1 (5 bases). Trimming stripped 3 bases from V and 11 bases from J, with 16 bases between. The V gene's germline CDR1 is SGHNT and CDR2 YENEEA. The CDR3 runs 13 residues. The CDR3 reads CASSFRAALGAFF. The CDR3 DNA reads TGTGCCAGCAGCTTCAGGGCCGCTCTCGGTGCTTTCTTT.

The genes are TRBV19 and TRBJ1-2; a weak D match, TRBD1 (5 bases). The CDR3 loop spans 14 amino acids. Trimming took off 5 bases at V and 4 bases at J, with 14 bases between the two ends. Germline assignment: CDR1 LNHDA and CDR2 SQIVND (reference sequence). The CDR3, as DNA: TGTGCCAGTAGTGGGGGGACCTTAATCTATGGCTACACCTTC. Its protein product is CASSGGTLIYGYTF.

CDR3 nucleotide sequence: TGTGCCAGCAGCTCCCCTTTAGGGGGGGTGAACACTGAAGCTTTCTTT. This codes for CASSSPLGGVNTEAFF. The chain is built from TRBV5-4 and TRBJ1-1, with a possible D match to TRBD1 (6 bases). The CDR3 totals 16 residues. Trimming took 3 bases from V and 0 from J, leaving 15 bases between them. CDR1 SGHNT and CDR2 YYREEE come from the germline V gene (reference sequence).

In the case of this clone: One junction end does not reproduce the germline sequence, and a read error may be involved. The chain recombines TRBV11-2 with TRBJ2-2, with D unclear. CDR3 length: 13 residues. Looked up from germline, CDR1 is SGHAT and CDR2 is FQNNGV. The CDR3 nucleotides read TGTGCCGGCAGCTATACAGTCACCGGGGAGCTGTTTTTT. Amino acid sequence: CAGSYTVTGELFF.

The chain is built from TRBV11-2 and TRBJ1-4; 7 nucleotides match TRBD1. In germline, CDR1 is SGHAT, CDR2 FQNNGV. The CDR3 loop spans 14 amino acids. J gave up 5 bases and V 5 bases, and 5 bases lay outside the gene matches. Here the CDR3 reads CASSGDRLNEKLFF. DNA of the CDR3: TGTGCCAGCAGCGGGGACAGATTAAATGAAAAACTGTTTTTT. Supplemented by reference TRBV11-2 and TRBJ1-4, the full variable domain reads EAGVAQSPRYKIIEKRQSVAFWCNPISGHATLYWYQQILGQGPKLLIQFQNNGVVDDSQLPKDRFSAERLKGVDSTLKIQPAKLEDSAVYLCASSGDRLNEKLFFGSGTQLSVL.

V gene TRBV6-6 combines with J gene TRBJ2-5, with TRBD2 as a possible D gene (6 bases). With 8 bases removed from V and 0 bases from J, the gap between germline ends came to 10 bases. The CDR3 has 13 residues. Germline V gene sequence: CDR1 MNHNY, CDR2 SVGAGI (reference sequence). CDR3 residues: CASGRTNQETQYF. In DNA form, the CDR3 reads TGTGCCAGCGGCCGGACTAACCAAGAGACCCAGTACTTC.

The chain couples TRBV19 to TRBJ2-5; 7 bases are a match to TRBD1. The CDR3 is 16 residues long. Germline V lookup: CDR1 LNHDA, CDR2 SQIVND (reference sequence). V gave up 1 base and J gave up 5 bases; unmatched junction bases: 10. This chain's CDR3 is CASSIGGQRQVETQYF. The CDR3 bases are TGTGCCAGTAGTATAGGGGGACAGCGTCAGGTGGAGACCCAGTACTTC.

The chain links TRBV29-1 to TRBJ2-1; tentative D call: TRBD1 (6 bases). CDR1 and CDR2 from the germline V gene are SQVTM and ANQGSEA. Trimming removed 2 bases from V and 0 bases from J, with 8 bases in between. CDR3 length: 14 residues. The CDR3 here is CSVEHRASYNEQFF. The CDR3 bases are TGCAGCGTTGAACACAGGGCCTCCTACAATGAGCAGTTCTTC.

This sequence joins TRBV6-5 and TRBJ2-7; 7 nucleotides line up with TRBD2. Unmatched junction bases numbered 6, after V lost 0 bases and J lost 7 bases. Germline loops: CDR1 MNHEY, CDR2 SVGAGI. The CDR3 covers 14 residues. The CDR3 DNA reads as TGTGCCAGCAGTTACTCGCGGGGGTTAGGAGAGCAGTACTTC. This codes for CASSYSRGLGEQYF.

The chain couples TRBV2 to TRBJ1-6; D is ambiguous. V was shortened by 1 base and J by 13 bases, with 11 bases between the two germline ends. CDR1 and CDR2 from the germline V gene are SNHLY and FYNNEI. The CDR3 runs to 13 residues. This chain's CDR3 is CASSEGQERPLHF. The DNA for the CDR3 is TGTGCCAGCAGTGAAGGCCAGGAAAGGCCCCTCCACTTT.

This sequence joins TRBV7-3 and TRBJ2-2; 13 bases fit TRBD2. CDR3 length equals 16 residues. J was trimmed by 7 bases and V by 5 bases; bases with no gene match: 7. Per germline, CDR1 SGHTA and CDR2 FQGTGA. In DNA form, the CDR3 reads TGTGCCAGCAGCGTTACTAGCGGGGGGGCCCTCGGGGAGCTGTTTTTT. Its translation: CASSVTSGGALGELFF.

The rearrangement joins TRBV14 to TRBJ2-7; 7 bases line up with TRBD1. The CDR3 is 15 amino acids. V lost 4 bases, J lost 3 bases, and 9 bases stayed unmatched. Germline values: CDR1 SGHDN, CDR2 FVKESK. The DNA for the CDR3 is TGTGCCAGCAGCCCCCAGAAGGGGGCTTACTACGAGCAGTACTTC. Its translation is CASSPQKGAYYEQYF.

The V and J genes are TRBV5-1 and TRBJ1-1; TRBD1 matches 8 bases. The V segment lost 2 bases and the J segment 6 bases; nucleotides outside the gene matches: 3. Germline V gene lookup returns CDR1 SGHRS and CDR2 YFSETQ. The CDR3 extends over 13 amino acids. CDR3 DNA sequence: TGCGCCAGCAGCTTCTCAGGGGGCTCTGAAGCTTTCTTT. Translated: CASSFSGGSEAFF.

This clone was counted once. This chain joins TRBV11-2 and TRBJ2-3, with 7 bases that match TRBD2. Germline trimming cut 5 bases from V and 0 bases from J; bases unmatched to any gene: 5. The germline V gene encodes CDR1 SGHAT and CDR2 FQNNGV. The CDR3 spans 15 residues. CDR3 DNA: TGTGCCAGCAGCCCCCGCGGGGGAAGCACAGATACGCAGTATTTT. Translated: CASSPRGGSTDTQYF.